A selection of T cell receptor beta chains follows, all from one sample in a study of blood T cell repertoires in COVID-19. TCRdb keeps only in-frame clones here, not all; method: immunoSEQ multiplex PCR. The table has some 62,000 clones, more than 60% seen once; the top ten hold approximately 5.1%. Material: peripheral blood. All receptors come from a human donor in a cohort sampled during active COVID-19. Each CDR3 is given with its conserved first and last residue. The D gene is left open where the match is weak. A row's size may be missing; if present it is once, few, many or a size class.

CDR3aa	CDR3nt	v_gene	j_gene	d_gene	abundance	len
CASSLRSAGGGETQYF	TGTGCCAGCAGCTTAAGGTCCGCGGGGGGGGGAGAGACCCAGTACTTC	TRBV7-2	TRBJ2-5	TRBD2	NA	16
CASSTSDRSETQYF	TGTGCCAGTAGTACCTCGGACAGGAGCGAGACCCAGTACTTC	TRBV19	TRBJ2-5	TRBD1	NA	14
CASSQDGTGNEKLFF	TGCGCCAGCAGCCAAGATGGGACAGGTAATGAAAAACTGTTTTTT	TRBV4-1	TRBJ1-4	TRBD1	NA	15
CATSGQVNTGELFF	TGTGCCACCTCGGGACAGGTGAACACCGGGGAGCTGTTTTTT	TRBV19	TRBJ2-2	TRBD1	NA	14
CASRSGEDTQYF	TGTGCCAGCAGGTCGGGGGAAGATACGCAGTATTTT	TRBV2	TRBJ2-3	NA	NA	12
CASSPYQGNQPQHF	TGTGCCAGCAGCCCTTACCAGGGCAATCAGCCCCAGCATTTT	TRBV7-9	TRBJ1-5	NA	NA	14
CASSPSPPEGRNQPQHF	TGTGCCAGCAGCCCATCGCCCCCGGAGGGCCGGAATCAGCCCCAGCATTTT	TRBV27	TRBJ1-5	NA	NA	17
CASSPGTVPSDGYTF	TGTGCCAGCAGTCCCGGGACAGTTCCCTCTGATGGCTACACCTTC	TRBV27	TRBJ1-2	TRBD1	few	15
CASSQEQVTQYF	TGTGCCAGCAGCCAAGAACAGGTTACCCAGTACTTC	TRBV3-1/TRBV3-2	TRBJ2-5	NA	NA	12
CAWSLGRALLEQFF	TGTGCCTGGAGTCTGGGGAGGGCCCTCCTGGAGCAGTTCTTC	TRBV30	TRBJ2-1	TRBD2	NA	14
CATGTPANTEAFF	TGTGCCACGGGGACACCAGCGAACACTGAAGCTTTCTTT	TRBV28	TRBJ1-1	NA	NA	13
CASSLGTSGGEETQYF	TGCGCCAGCAGCTTGGGGACTAGCGGGGGGGAAGAGACCCAGTACTTC	TRBV5-1	TRBJ2-5	TRBD2	NA	16
CASSIKGQGPHGYTF	TGTGCCAGTAGTATAAAGGGACAGGGGCCTCATGGCTACACCTTC	TRBV19	TRBJ1-2	TRBD1	NA	15
CASSLQGSSTGELFF	TGTGCCAGCTCACTCCAGGGCAGCTCCACCGGGGAGCTGTTTTTT	TRBV18	TRBJ2-2	NA	few	15
CASSLFLNTGELFF	TGTGCCAGCAGCTTGTTTCTAAACACCGGGGAGCTGTTTTTT	TRBV5-5	TRBJ2-2	NA	NA	14
CASSPKVSGGNEQFF	TGTGCCAGCAGCCCCAAGGTTAGCGGGGGCAATGAGCAGTTCTTC	TRBV5-4	TRBJ2-1	TRBD2	NA	15
CASSLDRTYGYTF	TGTGCCAGCAGTTTGGACAGGACTTATGGCTACACCTTC	TRBV6-5	TRBJ1-2	TRBD1	few	13
CASSANRGLNQPQHF	TGTGCCAGCAGCGCTAACAGGGGCCTCAATCAGCCCCAGCATTTT	TRBV27	TRBJ1-5	TRBD1	NA	15
CASSLIYPPNEQFF	TGTGCCAGCAGCTTAATCTACCCTCCCAATGAGCAGTTCTTC	TRBV7-2	TRBJ2-1	NA	NA	14
CASSLRGQGNSGELFF	TGTGCCAGCAGCTTAAGGGGACAGGGTAATTCCGGGGAGCTGTTTTTT	TRBV11-2	TRBJ2-2	TRBD1	NA	16
CASVGRATGELFF	TGTGCCAGCGTGGGCAGGGCTACCGGGGAGCTGTTTTTT	TRBV6-5	TRBJ2-2	NA	NA	13
CASSSAGGPGETQYF	TGTGCCAGCAGCTCCGCGGGGGGGCCTGGAGAGACCCAGTACTTC	TRBV5-6	TRBJ2-5	TRBD2	NA	15
CASSLAGGIRETQYF	TGTGCCAGCAGCTTGGCAGGGGGCATCAGAGAGACCCAGTACTTC	TRBV5-4	TRBJ2-5	TRBD1	NA	15
CASSLAATGVDEQFF	TGCGCCAGCAGCTTGGCGGCGACAGGGGTTGATGAGCAGTTCTTC	TRBV5-1	TRBJ2-1	TRBD1	few	15
CASSRDRVPGNTIYF	TGTGCCAGTAGTAGGGACAGGGTCCCTGGAAACACCATATATTTT	TRBV19	TRBJ1-3	TRBD1	NA	15
CASGLAGAPGGQFF	TGTGCCAGCGGGCTAGCGGGGGCCCCGGGGGGGCAGTTCTTC	TRBV3-1/TRBV3-2	TRBJ2-1	TRBD2	NA	14
CASSSRLVKETQYF	TGTGCCAGCAGCTCCAGACTAGTTAAGGAGACCCAGTACTTC	TRBV11-2	TRBJ2-5	NA	NA	14
CASSVGTSGGPKFTSSYNEQFF	TGTGCCAGCAGCGTAGGAACTAGCGGGGGGCCAAAATTTACTAGCTCCTACAATGAGCAGTTCTTC	TRBV9	TRBJ2-1	TRBD2	NA	22
CASSPEPTSMKTQYF	TGCGCCAGCAGCCCGGAACCGACTAGCATGAAGACCCAGTACTTC	TRBV5-1	TRBJ2-5	TRBD2	NA	15
CASSLSFQGSYGYTF	TGTGCCAGCAGCTTATCTTTCCAGGGGAGCTATGGCTACACCTTC	TRBV7-8	TRBJ1-2	NA	many	15
CASSPRDRGRDIQKLFF	TGTGCCAGCAGCCCCCGGGACAGGGGGAGAGATATTCAAAAACTGTTTTTT	TRBV4-2	TRBJ1-4	TRBD1	NA	17
CASSLGHYTGVRGTEAFF	TGCGCCAGCAGCCTGGGGCATTACACAGGGGTTCGGGGCACTGAAGCTTTCTTT	TRBV5-1	TRBJ1-1	TRBD1	many	18
CASSQDPPTNSNQPQHF	TGCGCCAGCAGCCAAGATCCTCCGACTAATAGCAATCAGCCCCAGCATTTT	TRBV4-1	TRBJ1-5	NA	NA	17
CASRSRGQSNEKLFF	TGTGCCAGCAGATCCCGAGGACAGAGTAATGAAAAACTGTTTTTT	TRBV2	TRBJ1-4	NA	NA	15
CASSIAGNQPQHF	TGTGCCAGTAGTATAGCCGGGAATCAGCCCCAGCATTTT	TRBV19	TRBJ1-5	NA	NA	13
CASSEPTPGGKETQYF	TGTGCCAGCAGCGAACCGACGCCGGGAGGAAAAGAGACCCAGTACTTC	TRBV21-1	TRBJ2-5	NA	NA	16
CASSLVPKETQYF	TGCGCCAGCAGCTTGGTTCCAAAAGAGACCCAGTACTTC	TRBV5-1	TRBJ2-5	NA	NA	13
CSVASGTGGRTEAFF	TGCAGCGTTGCCTCCGGGACAGGGGGCCGCACTGAAGCTTTCTTT	TRBV29-1	TRBJ1-1	TRBD1	NA	15
CASSLGYLAGRETQYF	TGTGCCAGCAGCTTAGGATACCTAGCGGGGAGGGAGACCCAGTACTTC	TRBV7-8	TRBJ2-5	TRBD2	once	16
CASSEQQGGEKLFF	TGTGCCAGCAGCGAACAACAGGGCGGTGAAAAACTGTTTTTT	TRBV5-4	TRBJ1-4	NA	NA	14
CASSISPRNTQYF	TGTGCCAGTAGTATATCTCCGAGGAATACGCAGTATTTT	TRBV19	TRBJ2-3	NA	once	13
CASSVGASEYEQYF	TGTGCCAGCAGCGTAGGAGCGAGTGAATACGAGCAGTACTTC	TRBV9	TRBJ2-7	NA	NA	14
CASSAGTSGSYEQYF	TGTGCCAGCAGCGCTGGGACTAGCGGCTCCTACGAGCAGTACTTC	TRBV9	TRBJ2-7	TRBD2	few	15
CASSQGRTGGTYGYTF	TGTGCCAGCAGCCAAGGCCGGACAGGGGGAACCTATGGCTACACCTTC	TRBV4-2	TRBJ1-2	TRBD1	NA	16
CASLSPGQGAGYTF	TGTGCCAGCTTATCCCCGGGACAGGGGGCTGGCTACACCTTC	TRBV28	TRBJ1-2	TRBD1	once	14